The 18 T cell receptor beta chains below come from one sample, sequenced in a study of blood T cells in healthy people across ages. A J-beta primer mix and a sample-barcoded 5' primer were used in a second PCR of about 7 to 12 cycles. TCRdb analysed the 5' RACE reads with MiXCR anew, one entry per CDR3 protein. The top ten hold approximately 2.1% of the sample, which has 1.5 million to 2 million distinct CDR3 sequences, less than 50% seen once. The sequenced sample consisted of blood. These receptors all come from a middle-aged woman in good health.

There are a few counts of this clonotype. This chain links TRBV6-5 with TRBJ2-1; 12 nucleotides agree with TRBD2. The trim removed 6 bases at V and 5 bases at J, leaving 5 bases unmatched. Germline loops: CDR1 MNHEY, CDR2 SVGAGI. This CDR3 is built from 15 residues. Here the CDR3 DNA reads TGTGCCAGCAGCCCTAGCGGGGGGGAAGACAATGAGCAGTTCTTC. It codes for CASSPSGGEDNEQFF.

There are a few counts of this clonotype. The chain joins TRBV20-1 to TRBJ2-7; D may be TRBD1 (6 bases). This CDR3 is 13 amino acids long. Trimming took off 6 bases at V and 3 bases at J, with 15 bases between the two ends. Per germline, CDR1 DFQATT and CDR2 SNEGSKA (reference sequence). The CDR3 DNA sequence: TGCAGTGCATCCCGGGACAAGAACTACGAGCAGTACTTC. Translation gives CSASRDKNYEQYF.

The rearrangement uses TRBV15 and TRBJ2-3, with D maybe TRBD1 (5 bases). The germline gives CDR1 LNHNV, CDR2 YYDKDF (reference sequence). CDR3 length equals 15 residues. With 1 base removed from V and 4 bases from J, the gap between germline ends came to 12 bases. CDR3 sequence: CATSRVQGSPDTQYF. The CDR3 DNA follows: TGTGCCACCAGCAGAGTCCAGGGCAGTCCAGATACGCAGTATTTT.

V and J are TRBV9 and TRBJ2-1, with 7 bases identical to TRBD1. Losses at the gene ends were 4 bases for V and 7 bases for J; bases not matched to a gene: 14. CDR3 size: 16 residues. In germline, CDR1 is SGDLS, CDR2 YYNGEE. The CDR3 nucleotides are TGTGCCAGCAGCCCCCAGACAGGGATAAGTTCGAATGAGCAGTTCTTC. The encoded protein is CASSPQTGISSNEQFF. Full variable domain (outside the CDR3, taken from reference TRBV9 and TRBJ2-1): DSGVTQTPKHLITATGQRVTLRCSPRSGDLSVYWYQQSLDQGLQFLIQYYNGEERAKGNILERFSAQQFPDLHSELNLSSLELGDSALYFCASSPQTGISSNEQFFGPGTRLTVL.

The genes are TRBV3-1 and TRBJ2-3, with 10 positions matching TRBD2. The CDR3 sequence is 20 residues long. Germline loops: CDR1 LGHDT, CDR2 YNNKEL (reference sequence). J was trimmed by 0 bases and V by 1 base; bases with no gene match: 13. The CDR3 reads CASSQVTELAGISSTDTQYF. The CDR3 DNA reads as TGTGCCAGCAGCCAAGTTACAGAACTAGCGGGGATTTCTAGCACAGATACGCAGTATTTT.

The gene calls are TRBV3-1 and TRBJ1-2; D might be TRBD1 (6 bases). The CDR3 consists of 12 residues. The V gene lost 3 bases and the J gene lost 7 bases, with 9 bases spanning the gap. The germline CDR1 and CDR2 sequences are LGHDT and YNNKEL (reference sequence). The CDR3 reads CASSQGAAGYTF. In DNA form, the CDR3 reads TGTGCCAGCAGCCAGGGGGCCGCTGGCTACACCTTC.

The chain has TRBV2 and TRBJ2-5; 12 bases fit TRBD1. This CDR3 comprises 15 residues. Germline V gene data show CDR1 as SNHLY and CDR2 as FYNNEI. Germline trimming cut 6 bases from V and 4 bases from J; bases unmatched to any gene: 6. CDR3 coding DNA: TGTGCCAGCAGACCAGGGACAGGGGGCTTAGAGACCCAGTACTTC. Its protein is CASRPGTGGLETQYF. Full variable domain (rest looked up from reference TRBV2 and TRBJ2-5): EPEVTQTPSHQVTQMGQEVILRCVPISNHLYFYWYRQILGQKVEFLVSFYNNEISEKSEIFDDQFSVERPDGSNFTLKIRSTKLEDSAMYFCASRPGTGGLETQYFGPGTRLLVL.

The chain has TRBV18 and TRBJ2-1, with 9 nucleotides matching TRBD2. The CDR3 consists of 16 residues. Trimming at V came to 4 bases and at J to 5 bases, leaving 9 bases not matched to a gene. Per the germline V gene, CDR1 is KGHSH and CDR2 is LQKENI. As DNA, the CDR3 is TGTGCCAGCTCACTGGGTAGCGGGGGCAGTAACAATGAGCAGTTCTTC. Its translation is CASSLGSGGSNNEQFF.

About this clonotype: Its ends do not fully match the called genes, so a read error is possible. The chain links TRBV9 to TRBJ2-3; 8 nucleotides agree with TRBD2. The length of the CDR3 is 16 residues. Germline assignment: CDR1 SGDLS and CDR2 YYNGEE. The CDR3: CASSVVSGGYTDAQYF. The CDR3 nucleotides read TGTGCCAGCAGCGTAGTAAGCGGGGGCTACACAGATGCGCAGTATTTT.

This clonotype was seen only a few times. This sequence joins TRBV9 and TRBJ1-2; TRBD1 agrees at 8 bases. Germline CDR1 reads SGDLS; CDR2 reads YYNGEE. V was pared by 3 bases and J by 4 bases, with 8 bases of the junction left unmatched. The CDR3 is made up of 15 amino acids. CDR3 nucleotides: TGTGCCAGCAGCGCCGGGACAGGTGATTCCTATGGCTACACCTTC. Translation: CASSAGTGDSYGYTF.

This clonotype was observed a handful of times. This sequence joins TRBV13 and TRBJ2-5; 7 bases are a match to TRBD2. The CDR3 sequence is 15 residues long. Germline lookup yields CDR1 PRHDT and CDR2 FYEKMQ (reference sequence). V lost 5 bases to trimming and J lost 2 bases; unmatched junction nucleotides: 8. The CDR3 coding sequence is TGTGCCAGCAGCCTTTCGCCGGGACTACAAGAGACCCAGTACTTC. This sequence encodes CASSLSPGLQETQYF.

Regarding this clonotype: A read error may account for a junction end that differs from germline. V is TRBV20-1 and J is TRBJ2-1; 13 nucleotides agree with TRBD2. From germline, CDR1 is DFQATT and CDR2 SNEGSKA (reference sequence). The CDR3 is 16 amino acids. The CDR3 loop is CSAGDSLAGGTYEQFF. The DNA for the CDR3 is TGCAGTGCTGGAGATTCACTAGCGGGGGGGACTTATGAGCAGTTCTTC.

V is TRBV27 and J is TRBJ2-5, with D possibly being TRBD2 (7 bases). The ends were cut back, 7 bases at V and 5 bases at J, with 20 bases in the middle. The CDR3 loop spans 15 amino acids. Germline CDR1 MNHEY, CDR2 SMNVEV (reference sequence). CDR3 residues: CASTEYREGLETQYF. The CDR3 DNA is TGTGCCAGCACCGAATACAGGGAGGGGTTGGAGACCCAGTACTTC.

The rearrangement uses TRBV6-2 or TRBV6-3 and TRBJ2-7; perhaps TRBD1 as D (5 bases). Trimming took off 1 base at V and 0 bases at J, with 22 bases between the two ends. Per germline, CDR1 MNHEY and CDR2 SVGEGT. The CDR3 is 19 residues long. The CDR3 is CASSYYRKGTRGDSYEQYF. CDR3 sequence (DNA): TGTGCCAGCAGTTACTACCGAAAGGGTACAAGGGGCGACTCCTACGAGCAGTACTTC.

This sequence joins TRBV4-3 and TRBJ2-3; D not resolved. CDR1 and CDR2 (germline): LGHNA, YSLEER. V shed 0 bases and J shed 0 bases, with 7 bases lying between them. CDR3 length equals 15 residues. CDR3 amino acids: CASSQDDESTDTQYF. Here the CDR3 DNA reads TGCGCCAGCAGCCAAGATGACGAGAGCACAGATACGCAGTATTTT.

The V call is TRBV28, the J call TRBJ1-5, with 10 bases fitting TRBD1. Germline loops: CDR1 MDHEN, CDR2 SYDVKM. The CDR3 loop spans 19 amino acids. The V and J ends lost 4 bases and 6 bases, in that order; junction bases with no gene match: 18. CDR3 protein: CASSSLLRRDRGERQPQHF. The CDR3 nucleotides read TGTGCCAGCAGTTCATTACTTCGCCGGGACAGGGGCGAGCGTCAGCCCCAGCATTTT.

V and J are TRBV7-2 and TRBJ2-7; 9 nucleotides line up with TRBD1. The CDR3 has 13 residues. Germline assignment: CDR1 SGHTA and CDR2 FQGNSA. V was pared by 8 bases and J by 3 bases, with 5 bases of the junction left unmatched. In DNA, the CDR3 is TGTGCCAGCGCCGGGGACAGGGACTACGAGCAGTACTTC. This sequence encodes CASAGDRDYEQYF.

This clonotype occurred a few times. This chain joins TRBV12-3 or TRBV12-4 and TRBJ2-5; TRBD2 agrees at 7 bases. There are 14 residues in the CDR3. Germline trimming cut 5 bases from V and 3 bases from J; bases unmatched to any gene: 6. In DNA form, the CDR3 reads TGTGCCAGCAGTATCTTCCGGGGGGAAGAGACCCAGTACTTC. Its translation is CASSIFRGEETQYF.